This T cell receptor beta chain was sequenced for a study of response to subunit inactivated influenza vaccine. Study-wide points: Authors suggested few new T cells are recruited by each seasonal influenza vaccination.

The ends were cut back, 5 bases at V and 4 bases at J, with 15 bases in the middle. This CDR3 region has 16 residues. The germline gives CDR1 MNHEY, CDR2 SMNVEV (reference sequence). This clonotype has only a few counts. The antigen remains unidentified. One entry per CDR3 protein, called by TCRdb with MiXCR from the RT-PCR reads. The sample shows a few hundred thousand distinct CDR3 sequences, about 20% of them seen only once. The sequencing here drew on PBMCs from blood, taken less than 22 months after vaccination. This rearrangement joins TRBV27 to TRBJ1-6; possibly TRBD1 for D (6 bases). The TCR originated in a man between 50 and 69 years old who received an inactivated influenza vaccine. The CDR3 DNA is TGTGCCAGCAGTCCCACAACAGGGTATTATAATTCACCCCTCCACTTT. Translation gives CASSPTTGYYNSPLHF.